The table lists the clone carrying this TCR beta chain with a few counts. CDR1 is MNHEY and CDR2 is SMNVEV in the germline V gene (reference sequence). The ends lost 4 bases at V and 2 bases at J; junction bases unmatched: 6. The CDR3 totals 15 residues. The protocol was immunoSEQ multiplex PCR, while the TCRdb copy is restricted to in-frame clones and leaves out a portion. The sample gives some 150,000 clones, roughly 85% of which show up once; around 8% is in the top ten. This specimen comes from a study of T cell responses to AZD1222 COVID-19 vaccine. The source material was peripheral blood, sampled 28 days after the second dose of the MenACWY control vaccine. The chain recombines TRBV27 with TRBJ2-7; 9 positions agree with TRBD2. The clonotype originates from an adult who received the MenACWY meningococcal vaccine as a control. CDR3 in DNA: TGTGCCAGCAGTTCAGCGGGGGGCCCGACCTACGAGCAGTACGTC. Translated, it gives CASSSAGGPTYEQYV.